This T cell receptor beta chain comes out of a study of shared clonotypes between healthy human individuals (dated by TCRdb to the early 2020s). The study in broad terms: Two women and a few men aged 18 to 49 years were included in the cohort. Different laboratories and diverse techniques were used to prepare libraries and sequence TCR repertoires, to increase sequencing depth and limit assay-specific biases. The study deeply sequenced blood TCR repertoires of five healthy adults to estimate repertoire size and the extent of clonotype sharing between individuals. For each donor, CD4 naive and CD4 memory were each given three plates, CD8 naive was given two plates, and CD8 memory was given one plate. Per donor, leukapheresis produced somewhere between about 0.9 and 9 billion PBMCs. Overall study outcomes, separate from this receptor: Sampling was restricted to blood, and TCR repertoires in tissues likely differ from the TCR repertoires found in blood. Because the study included only a small number of donors, the genetic and exposure-history diversity represented was limited. Higher generation probabilities were observed for clonotypes shared by all four sorted-subset donors than for non-shared clonotypes. Across several donors, around 5% of naive CD4, approximately 3.6% of naive CD8, around 2.1% of memory CD4, and about 0.4% of memory CD8 clonotypes were shared. Estimated clonotype richness was generally larger for naive than for memory subsets. Rarefaction of sorted-subset datasets indicated incomplete sequencing despite the large sequencing depth. Based on pairwise subsampling, the degree of clonotype sharing among donors was expected to be affected by sequencing depth.

The CDR3, cysteine through phenylalanine, is 14 amino acids long. The only DNA kept is the CDR3, 42 bases in frame from the first base. CDR1 KGHSH and CDR2 LQKENI were looked up in the germline V gene. V and J are truncated by 3 bases and 3 bases respectively, leaving an intervening sequence of 11 bases. CD8 naive samples consisted of CD45RO-negative cells that were positively selected for CCR7, yielding a CD45RA+CCR7+ population without TemRA cells. The donors were healthy, HIV-negative adults with no recently reported acute infections or vaccinations. Every donor was a Caucasian adult living in Nashville, Tennessee, USA. After blood collection by leukapheresis, PBMCs were isolated using Ficoll-Histopaque density gradient centrifugation and then cryopreserved in the vapor phase of liquid nitrogen. Purity and quantity of every magnetically sorted T cell population were checked by analytical flow cytometry. From each sorted fraction, genomic DNA was isolated and quantified by UV absorbance on a Nanodrop 2000c.

This clone has a single count. The target of this receptor is not known. The sample holds no much larger clone one base away, and base qualities are not on file. Using the deep immunoSEQ assay, TCR CDR3 regions were amplified from genomic DNA by multiplex PCR. Extracted genomic DNA from each cell subset was spread evenly across all wells of several immunoSEQ 96-well plates, with each plate serving as a replicate. Each replicate PCR for sorted subsets received roughly 200 ng genomic DNA, equal to roughly 30,000 T cell genomes. Purified libraries were quantified with a Qubit 3.0 fluorometer, sized on a Bioanalyzer 2100, and re-quantified with the KAPA Library Quantification kit. Each immunoSEQ 96-well plate was sequenced on its own single-read 150-cycle Illumina NextSeq 550 flow cell. The original pipeline was this. Because the immunoSEQ output held only junctional sequences and lacked quality scores, the filtering could not match the filtering applied to full-length reads. To assign V/J genes and CDR3, sequences were annotated using PyIR, a Python wrapper for IgBLAST v1.9, with IMGT germline references. Reads were filtered out if the reads had weak V/J assignments (E-value above 1e-6), no CDR3, stop codons, out-of-frame junctions, or ambiguous translated residues. V3J clonotypes were defined as sequences sharing the same inferred V gene, J gene, and CDR3 amino acid sequence. Percentage overlap between repertoires was computed as shared unique clonotypes divided by the size of the smaller repertoire. Richness of each repertoire was evaluated using RTK rarefaction, the Chao1 estimator, and Recon v2.1 estimates of unobserved clonotypes. OLGA was used to compute generation probabilities for all TCRbeta clonotypes that the gDNA method yielded from a few donors. This immuneACCESS table, as held by TCRdb, lists in-frame sequences with V and J called but not all clones. Of the missing ones, under half trace to an unresolved V gene in checked studies; the others have no known cause. V and J calls and clone size are as listed in that table; D and trimming were resolved from the DNA. For this sample there are around 2.1 million clones; 85% to 95% appear just once. The biggest ten clones account for under 2% of the sample.

This sequence uses TRBV18 and TRBJ1-1; a weak D assignment points to TRBD1 (5 bases agree). The receptor was derived from a man younger than 30 in good health. Some clones in this sample may be carry-over from other donors' samples. Sequences were obtained from naive CD8+ T cells from PBMCs. In the paper's terms, the cell subset or site label means: CD45RA+CCR7+. The nucleotides are TGTGCCAGCTCACCGAACCAGGGAGACACTGAAGCTTTCTTT. This codes for CASSPNQGDTEAFF.